These 11 T cell receptor beta chains were sequenced from one sample in a study of lymphopenia after photon versus proton radiotherapy. Assay: immunoSEQ multiplex PCR; the TCRdb copy retains only in-frame clones and omits some. The sample records 150,000 to 200,000 clones, roughly nine tenths being singletons. The source was peripheral blood, collected from a patient treated with photon-based radiotherapy. The receptors were sampled from a man aged 50 to 60 with gastric cancer.

This sequence joins TRBV4-1 and TRBJ2-7, with D tentatively TRBD1 (6 bases). The germline V gene has CDR1 MGHRA and CDR2 YSYEKL. The CDR3 spans 18 residues. V lost 2 bases, J lost 4 bases, and 24 bases lay in between. As DNA, the CDR3 is TGCGCCAGCAGCCAATTCACCCACCCCGCCAGGGGTGAGTACGAGCAGTACTTC. Protein: CASSQFTHPARGEYEQYF.

V is TRBV5-1 and J is TRBJ2-4, with 9 bases matching TRBD1. CDR3 length: 16 residues. V gave up 4 bases and J gave up 1 base; unmatched junction bases: 6. Germline assignment: CDR1 SGHRS and CDR2 YFSETQ. The CDR3 DNA reads as TGCGCCAGCAGCCCGGGACAGGGAGTTGCCAAAAACATTCAGTACTTC. This gives the protein CASSPGQGVAKNIQYF. Full variable domain (remainder filled in from reference TRBV5-1 and TRBJ2-4): KAGVTQTPRYLIKTRGQQVTLSCSPISGHRSVSWYQQTPGQGLQFLFEYFSETQRNKGNFPGRFSGRQFSNSRSEMNVSTLELGDSALYLCASSPGQGVAKNIQYFGAGTRLSVL.

The CDR3 DNA reads TGTGCCAGCAGGCTCCGGGAGGGAACCGGGGAGCTGTTTTTT. It specifies CASRLREGTGELFF. The rearrangement links TRBV2 to TRBJ2-2, with 8 bases aligning to TRBD2. The CDR3 is 14 amino acids. Germline V CDR1 and CDR2: SNHLY, FYNNEI. Losses at the gene ends were 6 bases for V and 5 bases for J; bases not matched to a gene: 5.

The chain has TRBV7-9 and TRBJ2-3; 9 positions agree with TRBD2. V was pared by 5 bases and J by 1 base, with 4 bases of the junction left unmatched. Germline V lookup: CDR1 SEHNR, CDR2 FQNEAQ (reference sequence). The CDR3 is made up of 15 amino acids. The CDR3 sequence: CASSLRLAGTDTQYF. The CDR3 region has the DNA TGTGCCAGCAGCCTCCGACTAGCGGGCACAGATACGCAGTATTTT.

The chain combines TRBV11-2 with TRBJ1-4, with TRBD1 as a possible D gene (6 bases). This CDR3 comprises 14 residues. Germline V gene sequence: CDR1 SGHAT, CDR2 FQNNGV. The germline V and J ends were trimmed by 3 bases and 5 bases, with 10 bases remaining between them. The CDR3 loop reads CASSFDRKNEKLFF. CDR3 sequence (DNA): TGTGCCAGCAGCTTCGACAGGAAAAATGAAAAACTGTTTTTT.

The chain links TRBV6-5 to TRBJ1-2; no reliable D call. Trimming shortened V by 4 bases and J by 8 bases, and 11 bases separated the two germline ends. The CDR3 covers 12 residues. The germline V gene encodes CDR1 MNHEY and CDR2 SVGAGI. CDR3 sequence: CASSSEFKGYTF. The CDR3 DNA sequence: TGTGCCAGCAGTTCAGAGTTCAAGGGCTACACCTTC.

The V and J genes are TRBV9 and TRBJ2-1; 7 bases are a match to TRBD2. The germline V gene has CDR1 SGDLS and CDR2 YYNGEE. Unmatched junction bases numbered 6, after V lost 0 bases and J lost 0 bases. The CDR3 has 17 residues. The CDR3 DNA reads as TGTGCCAGCAGCGTAGGCTCCAGCGGGACCTCCTACAATGAGCAGTTCTTC. Translated, it gives CASSVGSSGTSYNEQFF. The full variable domain, in which reference TRBV9 and TRBJ2-1 provide the parts outside the CDR3, is DSGVTQTPKHLITATGQRVTLRCSPRSGDLSVYWYQQSLDQGLQFLIQYYNGEERAKGNILERFSAQQFPDLHSELNLSSLELGDSALYFCASSVGSSGTSYNEQFFGPGTRLTVL.

The chain uses TRBV4-1 and TRBJ1-1, with TRBD1 matching 9 bases. CDR1 and CDR2 (germline): MGHRA, YSYEKL. This CDR3 has 14 residues. Trimming removed 4 bases from V and 5 bases from J; junction bases left unmatched: 5. The CDR3 spells CASSRRQGGTEAFF. The CDR3, as DNA: TGCGCCAGCAGCCGACGACAGGGGGGAACTGAAGCTTTCTTT.

This clone turned up a few times. Other DNA sequences of this sample code for an identical CDR3. This sequence joins TRBV30 and TRBJ1-5, with TRBD1 as a possible D gene (5 bases). With 1 base removed from V and 5 bases from J, the gap between germline ends came to 9 bases. This CDR3 comprises 13 residues. Per the germline V gene, CDR1 is GTSNPN and CDR2 is SVGIG (reference sequence). CDR3 sequence reads: CAWSGRGDQPQHF. CDR3 nucleotide sequence: TGTGCCTGGAGTGGTCGGGGGGATCAGCCCCAGCATTTT.

The rearrangement joins TRBV30 to TRBJ2-1; TRBD2 agrees at 7 bases. The length of the CDR3 is 14 residues. Germline loops: CDR1 GTSNPN, CDR2 SVGIG (reference sequence). The junction had 8 bases not matched to a gene; V was cut back by 3 bases and J by 6 bases. The CDR3 DNA is TGTGCCTGGAGCGGCCGGGGGGTTGGCAATGAGCAGTTCTTC. Its translation is CAWSGRGVGNEQFF.

This rearrangement joins TRBV2 to TRBJ2-7; 11 nucleotides line up with TRBD2. J was trimmed by 3 bases and V by 6 bases; bases with no gene match: 4. This CDR3 is built from 14 residues. Germline assignment: CDR1 SNHLY and CDR2 FYNNEI. DNA for the CDR3: TGTGCCAGCAGCCGACTAGCGGGACACTACGAGCAGTACTTC. This sequence encodes CASSRLAGHYEQYF.